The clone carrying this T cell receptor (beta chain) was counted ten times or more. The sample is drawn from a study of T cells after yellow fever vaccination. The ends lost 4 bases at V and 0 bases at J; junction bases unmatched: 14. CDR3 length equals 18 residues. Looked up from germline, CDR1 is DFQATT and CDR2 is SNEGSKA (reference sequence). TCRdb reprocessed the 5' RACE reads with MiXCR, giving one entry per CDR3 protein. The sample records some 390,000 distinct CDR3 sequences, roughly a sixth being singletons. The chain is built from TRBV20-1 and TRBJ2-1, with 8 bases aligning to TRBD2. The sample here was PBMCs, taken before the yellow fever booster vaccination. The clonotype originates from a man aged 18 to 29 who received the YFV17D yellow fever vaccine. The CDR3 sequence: CSATGRASGPGSYNEQFF. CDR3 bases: TGCAGTGCTACCGGGAGGGCTAGCGGGCCCGGCTCCTACAATGAGCAGTTCTTC.